Presented here are 17 T cell receptor beta chains from one specimen sequenced in a study of shared clonotypes between healthy human individuals (dated by TCRdb to the early 2020s). Libraries were built with the immunoSEQ multiplex PCR assay. TCRdb stores this immuneACCESS table with in-frame sequences only. Part of the clones is absent; in the studies checked, under half of the shortfall reflects unresolved V genes, and no reason is known for the rest. For this sample there are roughly 2 million clones; roughly 96% appear just once. Together, the top ten hold 0.1% to 0.15% of the sample. The sequencing sample was made of naive CD4+ T cells sorted from blood. Reading the label with the study, this specimen's cell subset or site is: CD45RA+ positively selected. All receptors derive from a man between 18 and 29 years old in good health.

A remark on this clone: The sample holds other DNA sequences that translate to the same CDR3. This chain links TRBV18 with TRBJ2-1; 9 bases agree with TRBD1. Germline CDR1 KGHSH, CDR2 LQKENI. V shed 1 base and J 6 bases; nucleotides not matched to a gene: 1. CDR3 length: 14 amino acids. In DNA form, the CDR3 reads TGTGCCAGCTCACCACGGACAGGGGCCAATGAGCAGTTCTTC. Translating it yields CASSPRTGANEQFF. Full variable domain (rest looked up from reference TRBV18 and TRBJ2-1): NAGVMQNPRHLVRRRGQEARLRCSPMKGHSHVYWYRQLPEEGLKFMVYLQKENIIDESGMPKERFSAEFPKEGPSILRIQQVVRGDSAAYFCASSPRTGANEQFFGPGTRLTVL.

This chain joins TRBV18 and TRBJ2-3; either TRBD1 or TRBD2 may supply D (5 bases each). Germline loops: CDR1 KGHSH, CDR2 LQKENI. The CDR3 contains 14 residues. Trimming removed 3 bases from V and 1 base from J, with 8 bases in between. As DNA, the CDR3 is TGTGCCAGCTCACCCGGGGCCCGCACAGATACGCAGTATTTT. Its protein is CASSPGARTDTQYF.

The gene calls are TRBV7-2 and TRBJ2-3; D unclear. This CDR3 spans 14 amino acids. Germline assignment: CDR1 SGHTA and CDR2 FQGNSA. V lost 2 bases and J 1 base, leaving 7 bases between the germline ends. The CDR3 sequence is CASSLRWGTDTQYF. The CDR3 region has the DNA TGTGCCAGCAGCTTAAGGTGGGGCACAGATACGCAGTATTTT.

V is TRBV18 and J is TRBJ2-5; D unresolved. Per germline, CDR1 KGHSH and CDR2 LQKENI. Trimming took off 5 bases at V and 0 bases at J, with 10 bases between the two ends. There are 14 residues in the CDR3. The CDR3 DNA reads as TGTGCCAGCTCATCATGGACGAACCAAGAGACCCAGTACTTC. This translates into CASSSWTNQETQYF.

The rearrangement joins TRBV6-6 to TRBJ2-7, with D perhaps TRBD1 or TRBD2 (5 bases each). Trimming stripped 4 bases from V and 2 bases from J, with 15 bases between. Germline values: CDR1 MNHNY, CDR2 SVGAGI (reference sequence). The CDR3 sequence is 15 residues long. The CDR3 protein is CASSSRDRGAYEQYF. The CDR3 DNA reads as TGTGCCAGCAGTTCCCGGGACCGGGGAGCCTACGAGCAGTACTTC.

V gene TRBV5-1 combines with J gene TRBJ1-2; 8 bases agree with TRBD1. Germline trimming cut 5 bases from V and 1 base from J; bases unmatched to any gene: 7. This CDR3 contains 15 residues. The germline V gene encodes CDR1 SGHRS and CDR2 YFSETQ. As DNA, the CDR3 is TGCGCCAGCAGTTTGACAGGGGTGGGTAACTATGGCTACACCTTC. It is translated as CASSLTGVGNYGYTF.

Ten or more counts support this clone. The V call is TRBV29-1, the J call TRBJ2-2; a weak D match, TRBD1 (5 bases). V was pared by 4 bases and J by 3 bases, with 24 bases between. The CDR3 sequence is 18 residues long. CDR1 is SQVTM, CDR2 ANQGSEA, per germline. CDR3 loop: CSVALRSKRTLYTGELFF. Written as DNA, the CDR3 is TGCAGCGTTGCCCTACGGAGCAAAAGGACACTCTACACCGGGGAGCTGTTTTTT.

The chain employs TRBV6-5 and TRBJ1-6; tentatively, D is TRBD1 (6 bases). V shed 5 bases and J shed 6 bases, with 8 bases lying between them. The CDR3 has 13 amino acids. From germline, CDR1 is MNHEY and CDR2 SVGAGI. The CDR3 is CASSPDSNSPLHF. Written as DNA, the CDR3 is TGTGCCAGCAGTCCGGACAGTAATTCACCCCTCCACTTT.

Notes on this clone: The sample carries other DNA sequences with the same CDR3. The V gene is TRBV7-2, the J gene TRBJ2-7; the D is unclear. The V end was cut by 1 base, the J end by 3 bases, with 10 bases between. The CDR3 runs to 14 residues. Germline CDR1 reads SGHTA; CDR2 reads FQGNSA. The CDR3 DNA follows: TGTGCCAGCAGCTTAGTGGGCCTTAACTACGAGCAGTACTTC. This sequence encodes CASSLVGLNYEQYF.

The chain carries TRBV30 and TRBJ1-3; D remains unclear. Germline CDR1 reads GTSNPN; CDR2 reads SVGIG (reference sequence). The V end lost 3 bases, the J end lost 8 bases, and 8 bases lay between the germline ends. The CDR3 is 11 residues long. CDR3 sequence (DNA): TGTGCCTGGAGGAATGAGGACACCATATATTTT. Translating it yields CAWRNEDTIYF. The entire variable domain, with the rest obtained from reference TRBV30 and TRBJ1-3, is as follows: SQTIHQWPATLVQPVGSPLSLECTVEGTSNPNLYWYRQAAGRGLQLLFYSVGIGQISSEVPQNLSASRPQDRQFILSSKKLLLSDSGFYLCAWRNEDTIYFGEGSWLTVV.

J is TRBJ1-2 and V is TRBV6-5; TRBD1 matches at 8 bases. Germline assignment: CDR1 MNHEY and CDR2 SVGAGI. The CDR3 is made up of 14 amino acids. V lost 0 bases and J lost 6; bases outside the gene matches: 3. The CDR3 reads CASSYSSGGHGYTF. As DNA, the CDR3 is TGTGCCAGCAGTTACTCGTCAGGGGGCCATGGCTACACCTTC.

The chain joins TRBV4-3 to TRBJ2-5, with D hard to call. This CDR3 is built from 16 residues. V gave up 4 bases and J gave up 5 bases, with 20 bases separating them. CDR1 LGHNA and CDR2 YSLEER come from the germline V gene. CDR3 DNA sequence: TGCGCCAGCAGCCCAGAACTCGGATTAGTGGGCGAGACCCAGTACTTC. Protein: CASSPELGLVGETQYF.

The V and J genes are TRBV4-2 and TRBJ2-1; the D gene is possibly TRBD1 (5 bases). The germline V gene has CDR1 LGHNA and CDR2 YNFKEQ. The CDR3 is 15 residues long. Trimming pared 2 bases from V and 5 bases from J, leaving 13 bases between. The DNA for the CDR3 is TGTGCCAGCAGCCAAACTAACCAGGGAAACAATGAGCAGTTCTTC. It is translated as CASSQTNQGNNEQFF.

Remarks on this clone: Other DNA sequences in the same sample also yield this CDR3. Here the CDR3 reads CASSLSGNTIYF. In nucleotides, the CDR3 is TGTGCCAGCAGTTTATCCGGAAACACCATATATTTT. The rearrangement links TRBV28 to TRBJ1-3, with D unresolved. V lost 1 base to trimming and J lost 4 bases, with 2 bases between them. This CDR3 region has 12 residues. Germline loops: CDR1 MDHEN, CDR2 SYDVKM.

The chain employs TRBV29-1 and TRBJ1-5; D is possibly TRBD1 (5 bases). Between the trimmed V and J ends, which lost 6 bases and 0 bases, there was a span of 15 bases. Germline CDR1 SQVTM, CDR2 ANQGSEA. The CDR3 runs to 15 residues. CDR3 region: CSVLWDGNSNQPQHF. The CDR3 nucleotides read TGCAGCGTCCTCTGGGACGGAAATAGCAATCAGCCCCAGCATTTT.

The CDR3 protein is CASRLTTGVRKLFF. The CDR3 DNA follows: TGTGCCAGCAGATTGACGACAGGGGTTAGGAAACTGTTTTTT. The chain uses TRBV7-2 and TRBJ1-4, with 8 positions matching TRBD1. V shed 6 bases, J shed 11 bases, and the junction held 11 bases outside the gene matches. The CDR3 extends over 14 amino acids. In germline, CDR1 is SGHTA, CDR2 FQGNSA.

This clone was counted once. This sequence joins TRBV30 and TRBJ2-7, with no clear D. Deletions cut 0 bases from V and 2 bases from J, with 8 bases between. The CDR3 is 13 amino acids. CDR1 is GTSNPN and CDR2 is SVGIG in the germline V gene (reference sequence). The CDR3, as DNA: TGTGCCTGGAGTGTAGCCGCAGCCTACGAGCAGTACTTC. Translating gives CAWSVAAAYEQYF.